The rows below give T cell receptor beta chains drawn from one sample of a study of shared clonotypes between healthy human individuals. Profiling relied on immunoSEQ multiplex PCR, and the TCRdb table lists in-frame clones only, not all of them. The sample lists around 2.3 million clones; approximately 95% were seen once. Sequencing used naive CD4+ T cells sorted from blood. Receptors were obtained from a man aged 18 to 30 in good health. CDR3s include the opening cysteine and the closing phenylalanine or tryptophan. A D gene is named only where the DNA matches it firmly. Clone size is given for some rows only: seen once, a few or many times, or a class if the clone is expanded.

d_call	clone_size	j_call	v_call	cdr3_nt	cdr3_aa
TRBD1	.	TRBJ2-7	TRBV27	TGTGCCAGCAGTTCCACGGGGACAGGGGGCGAGCAGTACTTC	CASSSTGTGGEQYF
TRBD2	.	TRBJ2-7	TRBV10-3	TGTGCCATCAGCCCCGGACTAGCGGGAGGTTACGAGCAGTACTTC	CAISPGLAGGYEQYF
TRBD1	.	TRBJ1-2	TRBV5-1	TGCGCCAGCAGCTTCCGCATGACAGGGGAAGACTATGGCTACACCTTC	CASSFRMTGEDYGYTF
.	.	TRBJ1-5	TRBV15	TGTGCCACCAGCAGAGTGGCCGGGTCAGGGGATGGACAGCCCCAGCATTTT	CATSRVAGSGDGQPQHF
TRBD2	.	TRBJ2-1	TRBV6-8	TGTGCCAGCAGTTTTTTTACCGGGACTAGCGGGAGAGAGCTCGCGGGGAATGAGCAGTTCTTC	CASSFFTGTSGRELAGNEQFF
.	.	TRBJ2-7	TRBV5-1	TGCGCCAGCAGCCCCGACGGGGCCCCCACCTACGAGCAGTACTTC	CASSPDGAPTYEQYF
TRBD2	.	TRBJ2-7	TRBV5-5	TGTGCCAGCAGGTCGGGACTAGCGGGGCCGAACTACGAGCAGTACTTC	CASRSGLAGPNYEQYF
.	.	TRBJ2-3	TRBV28	TGTGCCAGCAGTTTTCGTAGCACAGATACGCAGTATTTT	CASSFRSTDTQYF
.	.	TRBJ1-1	TRBV5-1	TGCGCCAGCACTACAGACGGGGAGAACACTGAAGCTTTCTTT	CASTTDGENTEAFF
TRBD2	.	TRBJ2-6	TRBV30	TGTGCCTGGAGTGTTGCTAGCGGGGACTCTGGGGCCAACGTCCTGACTTTC	CAWSVASGDSGANVLTF
.	once	TRBJ1-5	TRBV15	TGTGCCACCAGCAGAGTGGGGTATAGCAATCAGCCCCAGCATTTT	CATSRVGYSNQPQHF